These 21 T cell receptor beta chains share one sample of origin, sequenced in a study. TCRdb re-called the 5' RACE reads with MiXCR, one entry per CDR3 protein. The table records about 23,000 distinct CDR3 sequences, about 30% of them present only once. The sequencing input was tumor-infiltrating naive CD4+ T cells sorted from the breast tumor. Described subset: naive CD4+ T cells, CD4+CD45RA+CD25-. The origin of the receptors is a female donor with breast cancer.

The sample holds many counts of this clonotype. This rearrangement joins TRBV5-1 to TRBJ1-1; possibly TRBD1 for D (5 bases). CDR1 is SGHRS and CDR2 is YFSETQ in the germline V gene. V was shortened by 0 bases and J by 5 bases, with 11 bases between the two germline ends. This CDR3 has 14 amino acids. CDR3 loop: CASSLVPGQTEAFF. The CDR3 nucleotides read TGCGCCAGCAGCTTGGTCCCAGGGCAGACTGAAGCTTTCTTT. The variable domain in full, completed from reference TRBV5-1 and TRBJ1-1, reads KAGVTQTPRYLIKTRGQQVTLSCSPISGHRSVSWYQQTPGQGLQFLFEYFSETQRNKGNFPGRFSGRQFSNSRSEMNVSTLELGDSALYLCASSLVPGQTEAFFGQGTRLTVV.

Only one count was recorded for this clonotype. This chain joins TRBV3-1 and TRBJ2-7; D possibly corresponds to TRBD1 (6 bases). The CDR3 is 15 amino acids. Trimming pared 3 bases from V and 1 base from J, leaving 13 bases between. CDR1 is LGHDT, CDR2 YNNKEL, per germline (reference sequence). The CDR3 reads CASSQNPGHSYEQYF. The CDR3 nucleotides are TGTGCCAGCAGCCAGAACCCGGGACATTCCTACGAGCAGTACTTC.

This clonotype was observed at least ten times. The chain recombines TRBV7-2 with TRBJ1-2, with 8 bases identical to TRBD1. Germline-derived CDR1 and CDR2 are SGHTA and FQGNSA. The length of the CDR3 is 13 residues. The V segment lost 4 bases and the J segment 5 bases; nucleotides outside the gene matches: 3. The CDR3 here is CASSYDRGYGYTF. The CDR3 coding sequence is TGTGCCAGCAGCTACGACAGGGGATATGGCTACACCTTC.

In its sample, this clonotype was seen many times. The chain combines TRBV9 with TRBJ1-1; D unclear. Germline V gene data show CDR1 as SGDLS and CDR2 as YYNGEE. V was trimmed by 0 bases and J by 11 bases, leaving 14 bases between them. This CDR3 region has 13 residues. This CDR3 reads CASSVEREVGAFF. CDR3 DNA: TGTGCCAGCAGCGTAGAAAGGGAAGTAGGGGCTTTCTTT.

This clonotype was found a few times. This clone may be a read error of a much larger clone one base away. The rearrangement uses TRBV7-3 and TRBJ2-1, with 8 bases fitting TRBD2. The length of the CDR3 is 16 residues. From germline, CDR1 is SGHTA and CDR2 FQGTGA. Germline trimming cut 5 bases from V and 8 bases from J; bases unmatched to any gene: 14. CDR3 bases: TGTGCCAGCAGCCCCCACTTAGCGGGATGGAAGCATGAGCAGTTCTTC. Encoded protein: CASSPHLAGWKHEQFF.

The chain combines TRBV20-1 with TRBJ1-1, with D perhaps matching TRBD1 (5 bases). Germline lookup yields CDR1 DFQATT and CDR2 SNEGSKA (reference sequence). The CDR3 totals 14 residues. Trimming took 3 bases from V and 3 from J, leaving 14 bases between them. Here the CDR3 reads CSARNGGSDTEAFF. CDR3 sequence (DNA): TGCAGTGCTAGGAATGGGGGATCGGACACTGAAGCTTTCTTT.

As to this clonotype: A much larger clonotype is one base distant, so this may be a read error. DNA of the CDR3: TGTGCCAGCAGCTTAGTGGGAAGCCCCTACAATGAGCAGTTCTTC. Residues: CASSLVGSPYNEQFF. This chain links TRBV7-3 with TRBJ2-1; D remains ambiguous. The CDR3 extends over 15 amino acids. Germline V gene data show CDR1 as SGHTA and CDR2 as FQGTGA. Trimming removed 2 bases at V and 2 bases at J, with 10 bases between.

In its sample, this clonotype was seen many times. The chain is built from TRBV12-3 or TRBV12-4 and TRBJ2-1, with 13 bases lining up with TRBD2. Trimming removed 3 bases from V and 8 bases from J; junction bases left unmatched: 7. This CDR3 is 16 amino acids long. The CDR3: CASSFTSGRALDEQFF. The CDR3 coding sequence is TGTGCCAGCAGTTTTACTAGCGGGAGGGCCCTAGATGAGCAGTTCTTC.

Concerning this clonotype: The junction differs from germline at one of its ends, possibly a read error. The CDR3 protein is CSASMNTEASF. CDR3 bases: TGCAGTGCTAGCATGAACACTGAAGCTTCCTTT. This chain links TRBV20-1 with TRBJ1-1; D gene ambiguous. This CDR3 is 11 amino acids long. Germline CDR1 DFQATT, CDR2 SNEGSKA (reference sequence).

This clonotype was picked up a small number of times. The rearrangement links TRBV7-6 to TRBJ2-2; 9 bases fit TRBD1. The J segment lost 3 bases and the V segment lost 4 bases, leaving 3 bases of the junction unmatched. The V gene's germline CDR1 is SGHVS and CDR2 FNYEAQ. This CDR3 comprises 15 residues. CDR3 nucleotide sequence: TGTGCCAGCAGCTGGGACAGGGTCCACACCGGGGAGCTGTTTTTT. This gives the protein CASSWDRVHTGELFF.

This clonotype was seen a handful of times. A much more abundant neighbour one base away suggests this may be a read error. The rearrangement joins TRBV7-9 to TRBJ1-1; the D is unclear. The CDR3 spans 11 residues. Germline-derived CDR1 and CDR2 are SEHNR and FQNEAQ (reference sequence). The CDR3 DNA sequence: TGTGCCGGCAGCTTAGGGAGGGAGGCTTTCTTT. Translating gives CAGSLGREAFF. Using reference TRBV7-9 and TRBJ1-1 for the parts outside the CDR3, the full variable domain is DTGVSQNPRHKITKRGQNVTFRCDPISEHNRLYWYRQTLGQGPEFLTYFQNEAQLEKSRLLSDRFSAERPKGSFSTLEIQRTEQGDSAMYLCAGSLGREAFFGQGTRLTVV.

This clonotype was counted only a few times. The genes are TRBV29-1 and TRBJ1-4; possible D gene TRBD1, 5 bases. CDR1 and CDR2 from the germline V gene are SQVTM and ANQGSEA. The CDR3 totals 13 residues. V lost 0 bases to trimming and J lost 8 bases, with 10 bases between them. The CDR3 bases are TGCAGCGTTGAAGAGGGGGAAGGGGAAAAACTGTTTTTT. Protein product: CSVEEGEGEKLFF.

Points on this clonotype: A much larger clone sits a single nucleotide away, making a read error possible. The V call is TRBV5-1, the J call TRBJ2-1; D is possibly TRBD2 (6 bases). V was clipped by 0 bases and J by 2 bases, with 9 bases between them. CDR1 is SGHRS, CDR2 YFSETQ, per germline. The CDR3 has 15 amino acids. The CDR3 loop is CASSLVRGTYNEQFF. CDR3 DNA: TGCGCCAGCAGCTTGGTGCGGGGCACCTACAATGAGCAGTTCTTC.

The J gene is TRBJ1-1, the V gene TRBV6-1, with D unresolved. Between the trimmed V and J ends, which lost 3 bases and 3 bases, there was a span of 11 bases. There are 14 residues in the CDR3. In germline, CDR1 is MNHNS, CDR2 SASEGT. The CDR3 DNA reads as TGTGCCAGCAGTGAGGTAGACCGGGACACTGAAGCTTTCTTT. It specifies CASSEVDRDTEAFF.

In this sample, this clonotype turned up many times. The genes are TRBV7-3 and TRBJ2-2; D not resolved. Per germline, CDR1 SGHTA and CDR2 FQGTGA. This CDR3 is built from 16 residues. Trimming took 1 base from V and 0 from J, leaving 9 bases between them. The CDR3 protein is CASSLNRGANTGELFF. In DNA form, the CDR3 reads TGTGCCAGCAGCTTAAACCGCGGAGCGAACACCGGGGAGCTGTTTTTT.

By frequency in the sample, this clonotype is medium-sized (0.01 to 0.1%). J is TRBJ2-1 and V is TRBV5-4, with 9 positions matching TRBD1. The CDR3 totals 16 residues. V trimming: 4 bases; J trimming: 4 bases; junction bases outside the gene matches: 9. Germline CDR1 SGHNT, CDR2 YYREEE (reference sequence). The CDR3 region is CASSGWTGESYNEQFF. The CDR3 DNA reads as TGTGCCAGCAGCGGGTGGACAGGGGAGTCTTACAATGAGCAGTTCTTC.

At least ten counts were recorded for this clonotype. This rearrangement joins TRBV19 to TRBJ1-1; 11 positions agree with TRBD1. Germline V CDR1 and CDR2: LNHDA, SQIVND (reference sequence). The CDR3 has 17 amino acids. The trim removed 4 bases at V and 5 bases at J, leaving 12 bases unmatched. The CDR3 bases are TGTGCCAGTAGTACGCTCAGGACAGGGGGCAAAACGACTGAAGCTTTCTTT. It codes for CASSTLRTGGKTTEAFF.

The J gene is TRBJ1-6, the V gene TRBV5-5; a possible D gene is TRBD1 (5 bases). Trimming removed 0 bases at V and 5 bases at J, with 6 bases between. The CDR3 length is 14 residues. CDR1 and CDR2 from the germline V gene are SGHKS and YYEKEE (reference sequence). This CDR3 reads CASSLGRDNSPLHF. The CDR3 nucleotides are TGTGCCAGCAGCTTGGGCAGGGATAATTCACCCCTCCACTTT.

By share, this clonotype ranks as medium-sized. The chain links TRBV7-3 to TRBJ2-1, with D perhaps matching TRBD2 (5 bases). Germline CDR1 is SGHTA and CDR2 is FQGTGA. The CDR3 contains 18 residues. Trimming left V 5 bases short and J 0 bases short, with 20 bases between. DNA of the CDR3: TGTGCCAGCAGCCCTTTGGGCTCTAGAGCGGTCTCCTACAATGAGCAGTTCTTC. Protein sequence: CASSPLGSRAVSYNEQFF.

This clonotype was counted between two and nine times. The CDR3, as DNA: TGCAGTGCTTCTAGCTACAATGAGCAGTTCTTC. Translated, it gives CSASSYNEQFF. This chain uses TRBV20-1 with TRBJ2-1; D remains ambiguous. Germline V CDR1 and CDR2: DFQATT, SNEGSKA (reference sequence). Trimming pared 5 bases from V and 3 bases from J, leaving 5 bases between. This CDR3 has 11 amino acids.

Ten or more counts support this clonotype. The chain joins TRBV12-3 or TRBV12-4 to TRBJ2-1; TRBD2 matches at 11 bases. This CDR3 region has 15 residues. V lost 3 bases, J lost 5 bases, and 3 bases stayed unmatched. DNA for the CDR3: TGTGCCAGCAGTTTCGGGGGACTAGCGGACAATGAGCAGTTCTTC. Translation: CASSFGGLADNEQFF.